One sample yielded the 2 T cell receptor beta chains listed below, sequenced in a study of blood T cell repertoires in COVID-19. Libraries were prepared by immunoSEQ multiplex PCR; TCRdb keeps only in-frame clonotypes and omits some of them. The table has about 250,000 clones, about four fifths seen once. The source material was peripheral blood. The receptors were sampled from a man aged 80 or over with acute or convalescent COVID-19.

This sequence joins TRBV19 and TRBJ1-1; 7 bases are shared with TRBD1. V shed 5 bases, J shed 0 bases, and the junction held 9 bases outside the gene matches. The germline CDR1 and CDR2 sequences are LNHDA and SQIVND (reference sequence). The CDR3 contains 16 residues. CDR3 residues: CASSPGRTGLNTEAFF. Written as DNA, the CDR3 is TGTGCCAGTAGTCCCGGGCGGACAGGCCTGAACACTGAAGCTTTCTTT.

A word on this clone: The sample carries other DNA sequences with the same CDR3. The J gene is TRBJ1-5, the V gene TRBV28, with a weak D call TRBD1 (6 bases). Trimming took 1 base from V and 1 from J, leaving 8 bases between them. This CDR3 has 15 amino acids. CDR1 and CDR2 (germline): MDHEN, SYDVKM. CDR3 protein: CASSLSGVSNQPQHF. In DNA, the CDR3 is TGTGCCAGCAGTTTATCAGGGGTCAGCAATCAGCCCCAGCATTTT.